A single sample is the source of the 23 T cell receptor beta chains below, sequenced in a study of CD8 T cells in ankylosing spondylitis. MiXCR was run by TCRdb on the 5' RACE reads, yielding one entry per CDR3 protein. The sample yields about 200,000 distinct CDR3 sequences, roughly 12% seen once. The sequencing input was blood, either unsorted or a sorted T cell fraction (not recorded which). The receptor source for this set is a male donor with ankylosing spondylitis or in good health (not recorded which).

Many counts were recorded for this clonotype. The chain has TRBV6-1 and TRBJ2-7, with D unclear. The CDR3 spans 13 residues. Trimming removed 0 bases at V and 1 base at J, with 4 bases between. From germline, CDR1 is MNHNS and CDR2 SASEGT. The CDR3 is CASSEAGSYEQYF. In DNA, the CDR3 is TGTGCCAGCAGTGAAGCGGGGTCCTACGAGCAGTACTTC.

The chain has TRBV27 and TRBJ1-5; 10 bases match TRBD1. There are 16 residues in the CDR3. Germline V gene sequence: CDR1 MNHEY, CDR2 SMNVEV (reference sequence). Unmatched junction bases numbered 11, after V lost 5 bases and J lost 7 bases. The CDR3 here is CASSPTGTGVSQPQHF. The CDR3 DNA is TGTGCCAGCAGTCCCACCGGGACAGGGGTATCGCAGCCCCAGCATTTT.

V gene TRBV7-9 combines with J gene TRBJ2-2, with D maybe TRBD2 (5 bases). Trimming shortened V by 0 bases and J by 1 base, and 9 bases separated the two germline ends. In germline, CDR1 is SEHNR, CDR2 FQNEAQ (reference sequence). There are 16 residues in the CDR3. The CDR3 region has the DNA TGTGCCAGCAGCTTAGCTGGACTGGAGAACACCGGGGAGCTGTTTTTT. It codes for CASSLAGLENTGELFF.

This clonotype showed up just a few times. The chain has TRBV19 and TRBJ2-1, with TRBD2 matching over 10 bases. Germline CDR1 and CDR2: LNHDA and SQIVND (reference sequence). Trimming cost V 6 bases and J 9 bases; bases outside gene matches: 14. The CDR3 extends over 16 amino acids. The CDR3 loop reads CASSLSGGPGGGEQFF. The CDR3 DNA sequence: TGTGCCAGTAGCCTTAGCGGGGGGCCTGGTGGTGGTGAGCAGTTCTTC.

The J gene is TRBJ1-3, the V gene TRBV20-1; possibly TRBD1 for D (6 bases). From germline, CDR1 is DFQATT and CDR2 SNEGSKA (reference sequence). This CDR3 is 16 amino acids long. Trimming took 1 base from V and 0 from J, leaving 13 bases between them. CDR3: CSARGPRGLSGNTIYF. The CDR3 DNA reads as TGCAGTGCTAGAGGCCCGCGGGGGCTCTCTGGAAACACCATATATTTT.

A few counts support this clonotype. The V call is TRBV15, the J call TRBJ2-7, with 7 bases identical to TRBD1. The V gene end was trimmed by 0 bases and the J gene end by 2 bases; junction bases not matched to a gene: 4. The CDR3 is 15 residues long. Germline-derived CDR1 and CDR2 are LNHNV and YYDKDF (reference sequence). CDR3 bases: TGTGCCACCAGCAGAGATCCGGGGACAGCCTACGAGCAGTACTTC. Protein product: CATSRDPGTAYEQYF.

V gene TRBV27 combines with J gene TRBJ1-1, with D perhaps matching TRBD1 (5 bases). The germline V gene encodes CDR1 MNHEY and CDR2 SMNVEV (reference sequence). The length of the CDR3 is 16 residues. Trimming cost V 5 bases and J 3 bases, with 19 bases left between them. CDR3 in DNA: TGTGCCAGCAGTAGGGACGCAGCTTTAGGGGACACTGAAGCTTTCTTT. This encodes CASSRDAALGDTEAFF.

This clonotype was detected only a few times. V usage is TRBV4-1 and J usage is TRBJ2-5; D gene ambiguous. Germline V gives CDR1 MGHRA, CDR2 YSYEKL. This CDR3 contains 14 residues. V lost 1 base, J lost 1 base, and 7 bases lay in between. The CDR3 reads CASSQVQAQETQYF. In nucleotides, the CDR3 is TGCGCCAGCAGCCAAGTCCAAGCCCAAGAGACCCAGTACTTC.

This clonotype has only a few counts. The chain has TRBV5-1 and TRBJ2-4; perhaps TRBD2 as D (5 bases). Trimming took 4 bases from V and 0 from J, leaving 11 bases between them. CDR3 length equals 15 residues. Germline CDR1 is SGHRS and CDR2 is YFSETQ. The CDR3 sequence is CASSRTSLAKNIQYF. The CDR3 DNA is TGCGCCAGCAGCCGGACTTCCTTAGCCAAAAACATTCAGTACTTC. Combining the CDR3 with reference TRBV5-1 and TRBJ2-4 gives the whole variable domain KAGVTQTPRYLIKTRGQQVTLSCSPISGHRSVSWYQQTPGQGLQFLFEYFSETQRNKGNFPGRFSGRQFSNSRSEMNVSTLELGDSALYLCASSRTSLAKNIQYFGAGTRLSVL.

This clonotype was seen only a few times. The rearrangement joins TRBV5-5 to TRBJ2-1, with 12 bases that match TRBD2. CDR1 and CDR2 from the germline V gene are SGHKS and YYEKEE (reference sequence). Trimming at V came to 4 bases and at J to 5 bases, leaving 7 bases not matched to a gene. The CDR3 runs to 16 residues. CDR3 bases: TGTGCCAGCAGCCCTTCGGGACTAGCGGGTGACAATGAGCAGTTCTTC. Translation: CASSPSGLAGDNEQFF.

This clonotype was seen a handful of times. The chain joins TRBV29-1 to TRBJ1-2, with D unresolved. V lost 0 bases and J lost 8, with 7 bases in between. Germline assignment: CDR1 SQVTM and CDR2 ANQGSEA. The CDR3 length is 11 residues. The CDR3 region has the DNA TGCAGCGTTGAAGACCCTGGGGGCTACACCTTC. Protein product: CSVEDPGGYTF.

The V call is TRBV7-9, the J call TRBJ1-2; 7 nucleotides match TRBD1. Germline CDR1 SEHNR, CDR2 FQNEAQ (reference sequence). This CDR3 region has 16 residues. Germline trimming cut 1 base from V and 5 bases from J; bases unmatched to any gene: 10. The CDR3 DNA reads TGTGCCAGCAGCTTAGTAGGGACAGAAGGGGTGTATGGCTACACCTTC. Protein sequence: CASSLVGTEGVYGYTF.

The rearrangement uses TRBV11-2 and TRBJ1-1; no clear D gene. The CDR3 loop spans 13 amino acids. Trimming removed 0 bases from V and 4 bases from J, with 6 bases in between. Germline V CDR1 and CDR2: SGHAT, FQNNGV. DNA for the CDR3: TGTGCCAGCAGCTTAGATCAAACCACTGAAGCTTTCTTT. It specifies CASSLDQTTEAFF.

This clonotype has just a few counts. The chain links TRBV6-1 to TRBJ1-4; 11 bases line up with TRBD1. The CDR3 is made up of 15 amino acids. Trimming took 3 bases from V and 7 from J; bases not matched to a gene: 4. Germline V CDR1 and CDR2: MNHNS, SASEGT. Here the CDR3 reads CASSDGTGGAEKLFF. The CDR3 DNA sequence: TGTGCCAGCAGTGATGGGACAGGGGGTGCTGAAAAACTGTTTTTT.

The genes are TRBV27 and TRBJ1-1; D is possibly TRBD1 (6 bases). The ends were cut back, 6 bases at V and 1 base at J, with 12 bases in the middle. The CDR3 covers 14 residues. Germline lookup yields CDR1 MNHEY and CDR2 SMNVEV (reference sequence). The CDR3 bases are TGTGCCAGCAGGACAGGTTGGGCGAACACTGAAGCTTTCTTT. Translation gives CASRTGWANTEAFF.

In this sample, this clonotype turned up many times. This CDR3 is CSAQPGLNTEAFF. The CDR3 nucleotides read TGCAGCGCCCAGCCAGGGCTGAACACTGAAGCTTTCTTT. This sequence joins TRBV29-1 and TRBJ1-1; D may be TRBD1 (5 bases). The CDR3 consists of 13 residues. With 7 bases removed from V and 0 bases from J, the gap between germline ends came to 12 bases. The germline V gene encodes CDR1 SQVTM and CDR2 ANQGSEA. Using reference TRBV29-1 and TRBJ1-1 for the parts outside the CDR3, the full variable domain is SAVISQKPSRDICQRGTSLTIQCQVDSQVTMMFWYRQQPGQSLTLIATANQGSEATYESGFVIDKFPISRPNLTFSTLTVSNMSPEDSSIYLCSAQPGLNTEAFFGQGTRLTVV.

The sample holds a few counts of this clonotype. The chain is built from TRBV2 and TRBJ2-7, with 14 nucleotides matching TRBD2. The CDR3 length is 14 residues. V was clipped by 5 bases and J by 4 bases; unmatched bases: 1. Germline V gene lookup returns CDR1 SNHLY and CDR2 FYNNEI. CDR3 amino acids: CASSWTSGRYEQYF. CDR3 nucleotide sequence: TGTGCCAGCAGTTGGACTAGCGGGAGGTACGAGCAGTACTTC.

CDR3 in amino acids: CASSSRGGEQYF. In DNA form, the CDR3 reads TGTGCCAGCAGTTCGCGGGGTGGCGAGCAGTACTTC. This sequence joins TRBV6-2 or TRBV6-3 and TRBJ2-7, with D possibly TRBD2 on 6 matching bases. Trimming left V 4 bases short and J 6 bases short, with 10 bases between. The germline V gene encodes CDR1 MNHEY and CDR2 SVGEGT. CDR3 length equals 12 residues.

This clonotype was counted only a few times. The chain uses TRBV7-8 and TRBJ1-2, with 11 bases matching TRBD1. Germline V gives CDR1 SGHVS, CDR2 FQNEAQ. CDR3 length equals 16 residues. The junction had 10 bases not matched to a gene; V was cut back by 5 bases and J by 5 bases. CDR3 sequence reads: CASSPSGTGGGYGYTF. The CDR3 DNA is TGTGCCAGCAGCCCGTCCGGGACAGGGGGGGGATATGGCTACACCTTC.

The genes are TRBV7-9 and TRBJ2-1; 9 bases align to TRBD2. Germline lookup yields CDR1 SEHNR and CDR2 FQNEAQ (reference sequence). The V and J ends lost 4 bases and 7 bases, in that order; junction bases with no gene match: 5. The CDR3 is made up of 14 amino acids. For the CDR3, the DNA is TGTGCCAGCAGCTCCGGGACTAGCATGAATGAGCAGTTCTTC. Translated, it gives CASSSGTSMNEQFF.

This clonotype occurred a few times. The rearrangement joins TRBV27 to TRBJ1-2, with D hard to call. The CDR3 sequence is 13 residues long. Germline V CDR1 and CDR2: MNHEY, SMNVEV (reference sequence). V was cut by 2 bases and J by 2 bases, with 6 bases left in between. In nucleotides, the CDR3 is TGTGCCAGCAGTTTAAGTATGAACTATGGCTACACCTTC. As protein: CASSLSMNYGYTF.

In its sample, this clonotype was seen a few times. The chain recombines TRBV28 with TRBJ2-5; perhaps TRBD1 as D (8 bases). V lost 5 bases and J lost 5, with 15 bases in between. Germline assignment: CDR1 MDHEN and CDR2 SYDVKM. The CDR3 extends over 14 amino acids. DNA for the CDR3: TGTGCCAGCAGTAATACAGGGGGGGGGGAGACCCAGTACTTC. This translates into CASSNTGGGETQYF.

This clonotype was counted many times. The rearrangement joins TRBV7-4 to TRBJ2-2; the D is unclear. The length of the CDR3 is 13 residues. Germline loops: CDR1 SGHVT, CDR2 SQSDAQ. The germline V and J ends were trimmed by 5 bases and 2 bases, with 6 bases remaining between them. The CDR3 reads CASSPANTGELFF. In nucleotides, the CDR3 is TGTGCCAGCAGCCCAGCAAACACCGGGGAGCTGTTTTTT. The full variable domain, in which reference TRBV7-4 and TRBJ2-2 provide the parts outside the CDR3, is GAGVSQSPRYKVAKRGRDVALRCDSISGHVTLYWYRQTLGQGSEVLTYSQSDAQRDKSGRPSGRFSAERPERSVSTLKIQRTEQGDSAVYLCASSPANTGELFFGEGSRLTVL.